This passage covers 31 T cell receptor beta chains from one sample sequenced in a study of response to subunit inactivated influenza vaccine. Each CDR3 protein is one row after TCRdb ran MiXCR on the RT-PCR reads. The repertoire holds roughly 780,000 distinct CDR3 sequences, with about 18% as singletons. Sequenced material: PBMCs from blood, taken more than 4 days after vaccination. These receptors were taken from a man aged 45-65 years who received an inactivated influenza vaccine.

This clonotype was seen ten or more times. This chain links TRBV24-1 with TRBJ2-1; either TRBD1 or TRBD2 may fit D (5 bases each). The germline V and J ends were trimmed by 5 bases and 2 bases, with 15 bases remaining between them. Per the germline V gene, CDR1 is KGHDR and CDR2 is SFDVKD. The CDR3 is 16 amino acids. The CDR3 coding sequence is TGTGCCACCAGTGGAGGGGAAATCCTGACCTACAATGAGCAGTTCTTC. This encodes CATSGGEILTYNEQFF.

In this sample, this clonotype turned up a few times. The chain has TRBV6-2 or TRBV6-3 and TRBJ2-7; 8 bases fit TRBD1. CDR1 is MNHEY and CDR2 is SVGEGT in the germline V gene. V gave up 6 bases and J gave up 5 bases; unmatched junction bases: 6. CDR3 size: 13 residues. Here the CDR3 DNA reads TGTGCCAGCAGCCCTCAGGGGGCCCACGAGCAGTACTTC. Protein: CASSPQGAHEQYF.

This clonotype was observed many times. J is TRBJ1-2 and V is TRBV4-3; D may be TRBD1 (5 bases). Germline V gene sequence: CDR1 LGHNA, CDR2 YSLEER. With 0 bases removed from V and 4 bases from J, the gap between germline ends came to 12 bases. The CDR3 is 15 amino acids. The CDR3 spells CASSQDLRGTYGYTF. The CDR3 DNA reads as TGCGCCAGCAGCCAAGATTTAAGGGGAACCTATGGCTACACCTTC.

The chain joins TRBV9 to TRBJ1-2; D is undetermined. Germline assignment: CDR1 SGDLS and CDR2 YYNGEE. The CDR3 extends over 15 amino acids. The ends were cut back, 0 bases at V and 2 bases at J, with 11 bases in the middle. The CDR3 here is CASSVGNTLNYGYTF. The CDR3 nucleotides read TGTGCCAGCAGCGTAGGAAACACTTTAAACTATGGCTACACCTTC. The full variable domain, its missing parts supplied by reference TRBV9 and TRBJ1-2, is DSGVTQTPKHLITATGQRVTLRCSPRSGDLSVYWYQQSLDQGLQFLIQYYNGEERAKGNILERFSAQQFPDLHSELNLSSLELGDSALYFCASSVGNTLNYGYTFGSGTRLTVV.

This clonotype was observed a handful of times. This chain uses TRBV7-2 with TRBJ1-2, with a tentative D call TRBD1 (6 bases). Trimming cost V 1 base and J 5 bases, with 14 bases left between them. The CDR3 is 15 residues long. Germline CDR1 reads SGHTA; CDR2 reads FQGNSA. CDR3 region: CASSLGRAGAYGYTF. The DNA of the CDR3 is TGTGCCAGCAGCTTAGGCAGAGCAGGGGCATATGGCTACACCTTC.

This clonotype was counted ten times or more. V gene TRBV14 combines with J gene TRBJ2-1; TRBD1 is a possible D gene (5 bases). V shed 0 bases and J shed 2 bases, with 11 bases lying between them. The CDR3 has 16 amino acids. Germline V gene data show CDR1 as SGHDN and CDR2 as FVKESK. CDR3 in amino acids: CASSQDMWTTYNEQFF. DNA for the CDR3: TGTGCCAGCAGCCAAGATATGTGGACAACCTACAATGAGCAGTTCTTC.

The V and J genes are TRBV20-1 and TRBJ2-3, with a tentative D call TRBD2 (5 bases). CDR3 length: 16 amino acids. CDR1 DFQATT and CDR2 SNEGSKA come from the germline V gene (reference sequence). V was cut by 4 bases and J by 2 bases, with 19 bases left in between. CDR3 amino acids: CSAIRGRDYYTDTQYF. CDR3 sequence (DNA): TGCAGTGCTATCCGGGGTAGAGATTACTACACAGATACGCAGTATTTT.

The chain is built from TRBV20-1 and TRBJ2-3; D uncertain. V lost 1 base, J lost 4 bases, and 6 bases lay in between. This CDR3 contains 12 residues. From germline, CDR1 is DFQATT and CDR2 SNEGSKA (reference sequence). This chain's CDR3 is CSARVGSDTQYF. For the CDR3, the DNA is TGCAGTGCTAGAGTAGGTTCAGATACGCAGTATTTT.

This clonotype was detected only a few times. The V gene is TRBV10-2, the J gene TRBJ1-5; D may be TRBD1 (5 bases). Germline CDR1 is WSHSY and CDR2 is SAAADI. The CDR3 extends over 13 amino acids. The ends were cut back, 6 bases at V and 6 bases at J, with 12 bases in the middle. CDR3 sequence reads: CASRPGGGQPQHF. The CDR3 DNA follows: TGCGCCAGCAGACCCGGGGGGGGTCAGCCCCAGCATTTT.

Only a few counts were recorded for this clonotype. The CDR3 region has the DNA TGTGCCAGCAACCTAGCGGGAGGGTCGCAATATGAGCAGTTCTTC. It translates to CASNLAGGSQYEQFF. The chain couples TRBV12-3 or TRBV12-4 to TRBJ2-1, with TRBD2 matching over 12 bases. This CDR3 is 15 amino acids long. J gave up 8 bases and V 7 bases, and 9 bases lay outside the gene matches.

This chain links TRBV7-2 with TRBJ1-2, with a possible D match to TRBD1 (5 bases). The CDR3 has 15 residues. The ends were cut back, 2 bases at V and 2 bases at J, with 12 bases in the middle. CDR1 is SGHTA and CDR2 is FQGNSA in the germline V gene. The CDR3 region has the DNA TGTGCCAGCAGCTTACCCAGCCAGGGAAACTATGGCTACACCTTC. Translation gives CASSLPSQGNYGYTF. The complete variable domain, with remaining parts taken from reference TRBV7-2 and TRBJ1-2, reads GAGVSQSPSNKVTEKGKDVELRCDPISGHTALYWYRQSLGQGLEFLIYFQGNSAPDKSGLPSDRFSAERTGGSVSTLTIQRTQQEDSAVYLCASSLPSQGNYGYTFGSGTRLTVV.

The chain links TRBV7-8 to TRBJ2-5, with a weak D call TRBD1 (6 bases). CDR1 is SGHVS and CDR2 is FQNEAQ in the germline V gene. With 4 bases removed from V and 0 bases from J, the gap between germline ends came to 12 bases. There are 15 residues in the CDR3. The CDR3 DNA follows: TGTGCCAGCAGCTCACCCTGGGACAACCAAGAGACCCAGTACTTC. The encoded protein is CASSSPWDNQETQYF.

J is TRBJ1-2 and V is TRBV6-5; 10 bases agree with TRBD1. The CDR3 spans 14 residues. The germline gives CDR1 MNHEY, CDR2 SVGAGI. With V trimmed by 3 bases and J by 5 bases, 3 bases remained unmatched. The CDR3, as DNA: TGTGCCAGCAGTTATGGGACAGGGGATTATGGCTACACCTTC. Its protein product is CASSYGTGDYGYTF.

V usage is TRBV19 and J usage is TRBJ1-5; maybe TRBD1 (5 bases). Germline CDR1 is LNHDA and CDR2 is SQIVND (reference sequence). Trimming shortened V by 6 bases and J by 6 bases, and 18 bases separated the two germline ends. This CDR3 is 15 amino acids long. CDR3 coding DNA: TGTGCCAGTAGCACCGGGACGTCCAAGTTTCAGCCCCAGCATTTT. Its protein product is CASSTGTSKFQPQHF. Complete variable domain (other parts from reference TRBV19 and TRBJ1-5): DGGITQSPKYLFRKEGQNVTLSCEQNLNHDAMYWYRQDPGQGLRLIYYSQIVNDFQKGDIAEGYSVSREKKESFPLTVTSAQKNPTAFYLCASSTGTSKFQPQHFGDGTRLSIL.

The chain couples TRBV6-1 to TRBJ2-7, with 9 bases identical to TRBD1. V was clipped by 10 bases and J by 2 bases; unmatched bases: 9. CDR1 and CDR2 (germline): MNHNS, SASEGT. The CDR3 is 14 amino acids. The DNA of the CDR3 is TGTGCCACGAGGGCGACAGGGGGTGCCTACGAGCAGTACTTC. As protein: CATRATGGAYEQYF.

There are a few counts of this clonotype. V is TRBV4-3 and J is TRBJ2-7, with D possibly being TRBD1 (5 bases). The CDR3 sequence is 14 residues long. Germline V lookup: CDR1 LGHNA, CDR2 YSLEER. Trimming pared 0 bases from V and 9 bases from J, leaving 15 bases between. DNA of the CDR3: TGCGCCAGCAGCCAAGATCAGCAGGGTGCGGTGCAGTACTTC. Its protein is CASSQDQQGAVQYF.

The gene calls are TRBV11-2 and TRBJ2-3; 16 bases line up with TRBD2. CDR1 and CDR2 from the germline V gene are SGHAT and FQNNGV. Trimming removed 1 base from V and 6 bases from J; junction bases left unmatched: 7. The CDR3 sequence is 18 residues long. Here the CDR3 reads CASSLVPGLAGGPDTQYF. The CDR3 DNA sequence: TGTGCCAGCAGCTTAGTACCGGGACTAGCGGGGGGGCCGGATACGCAGTATTTT.

This clonotype turned up a few times. The genes are TRBV5-1 and TRBJ2-1; D call uncertain. Germline CDR1 and CDR2: SGHRS and YFSETQ. Trimming left V 5 bases short and J 0 bases short, with 9 bases between. The CDR3 extends over 14 amino acids. The CDR3 reads CASRIISSYNEQFF. The CDR3 DNA reads as TGCGCCAGCAGGATTATCAGCTCCTACAATGAGCAGTTCTTC.

The sample holds a few counts of this clonotype. This chain joins TRBV7-8 and TRBJ2-2, with 7 nucleotides matching TRBD1. This CDR3 spans 17 amino acids. V lost 4 bases and J lost 0; bases outside the gene matches: 8. Per the germline V gene, CDR1 is SGHVS and CDR2 is FQNEAQ. The CDR3 reads CASSSRWTGANTGELFF. CDR3 coding DNA: TGTGCCAGCAGCTCTCGGTGGACAGGCGCGAACACCGGGGAGCTGTTTTTT.

This clonotype was seen only a few times. The CDR3: CSVEYSASSYEQYF. CDR3 in DNA: TGCAGCGTTGAGTACTCTGCGAGCTCCTACGAGCAGTACTTC. V gene TRBV29-1 combines with J gene TRBJ2-7; D not resolved. V was shortened by 3 bases and J by 0 bases, with 12 bases between the two germline ends. CDR3 length: 14 residues. Per the germline V gene, CDR1 is SQVTM and CDR2 is ANQGSEA.

This clonotype has just a few counts. The rearrangement joins TRBV6-5 to TRBJ2-3, with D perhaps TRBD1 (6 bases). V was trimmed by 2 bases and J by 2 bases, leaving 8 bases between them. CDR1 MNHEY and CDR2 SVGAGI come from the germline V gene. There are 14 residues in the CDR3. The CDR3 here is CASSYNRVTDTQYF. DNA of the CDR3: TGTGCCAGCAGTTACAACAGGGTCACAGATACGCAGTATTTT.

The chain couples TRBV15 to TRBJ2-1; 8 bases map to TRBD2. This CDR3 is 16 amino acids long. Germline values: CDR1 LNHNV, CDR2 YYDKDF (reference sequence). The ends lost 1 base at V and 8 bases at J; junction bases unmatched: 10. For the CDR3, the DNA is TGTGCCACCAGCAGAGTAAGCGGGAGAAGTGGCGATGAGCAGTTCTTC. The encoded protein is CATSRVSGRSGDEQFF. The variable domain in full, completed from reference TRBV15 and TRBJ2-1, reads DAMVIQNPRYQVTQFGKPVTLSCSQTLNHNVMYWYQQKSSQAPKLLFHYYDKDFNNEADTPDNFQSRRPNTSFCFLDIRSPGLGDTAMYLCATSRVSGRSGDEQFFGPGTRLTVL.

This clonotype was detected once. This chain links TRBV15 with TRBJ2-7; D may match TRBD1 or TRBD2 (6 bases each). Germline V lookup: CDR1 LNHNV, CDR2 YYDKDF (reference sequence). Trimming left V 5 bases short and J 2 bases short, with 13 bases between. The CDR3 extends over 14 amino acids. The CDR3 region is CATSSKGGTYEQYF. CDR3 nucleotides: TGTGCCACCAGCTCCAAGGGGGGTACCTACGAGCAGTACTTC.

The chain has TRBV4-2 and TRBJ2-1; D could derive from TRBD1 or TRBD2 (5 bases each). CDR1 and CDR2 from the germline V gene are LGHNA and YNFKEQ. Deletions cut 0 bases from V and 9 bases from J, with 12 bases between. CDR3 length equals 14 residues. For the CDR3, the DNA is TGTGCCAGCAGCCAAGAGAAATGGGGGACTGAGCAGTTCTTC. Encoded protein: CASSQEKWGTEQFF.

Only a few counts were recorded for this clonotype. This rearrangement joins TRBV25-1 to TRBJ2-7; 10 bases line up with TRBD1. After removal of 6 bases from V and 4 bases from J, the junction contained 6 bases not matched to a gene. Germline CDR1 and CDR2: MGHDK and SYGVNS. This CDR3 is built from 14 residues. CDR3 nucleotides: TGTGCCAGCAGGCACGGGACAGGGGCTTACGAGCAGTACTTC. This gives the protein CASRHGTGAYEQYF.

This clonotype was seen more than once but under ten times. The genes are TRBV20-1 and TRBJ2-5, with D perhaps matching TRBD1 or TRBD2 (5 bases each). The CDR3 length is 14 residues. V lost 1 base to trimming and J lost 5 bases, with 14 bases between them. Germline V CDR1 and CDR2: DFQATT, SNEGSKA (reference sequence). The CDR3 sequence: CSARVLRGVETQYF. CDR3 coding DNA: TGCAGTGCTAGAGTGTTGAGGGGAGTCGAGACCCAGTACTTC.

This clonotype occurred a few times. The rearrangement links TRBV29-1 to TRBJ2-2; D unresolved. Deletions cut 5 bases from V and 7 bases from J, with 20 bases between. The V gene's germline CDR1 is SQVTM and CDR2 ANQGSEA. The CDR3 has 15 amino acids. CDR3 region: CSVSRVSVAGGELFF. CDR3 nucleotides: TGCAGCGTTTCTAGGGTTTCCGTGGCAGGCGGGGAGCTGTTTTTT.

The chain has TRBV11-2 and TRBJ2-1; no clear D gene. The ends were cut back, 1 base at V and 6 bases at J, with 7 bases in the middle. The V gene's germline CDR1 is SGHAT and CDR2 FQNNGV. The length of the CDR3 is 13 residues. CDR3 amino acids: CASSLGYSNEQFF. The CDR3 coding sequence is TGTGCCAGCAGCTTAGGGTACTCCAATGAGCAGTTCTTC.

This clonotype has ten or more counts. This chain links TRBV7-9 with TRBJ2-1, with 8 bases fitting TRBD2. CDR1 SEHNR and CDR2 FQNEAQ come from the germline V gene (reference sequence). After removal of 3 bases from V and 6 bases from J, the junction contained 7 bases not matched to a gene. CDR3 length equals 15 residues. As DNA, the CDR3 is TGTGCCAGCAGCTTCTTCGCGGGAGGAGTCAATGAGCAGTTCTTC. The encoded protein is CASSFFAGGVNEQFF. Filled out from reference TRBV7-9 and TRBJ2-1, the complete variable domain reads DTGVSQNPRHKITKRGQNVTFRCDPISEHNRLYWYRQTLGQGPEFLTYFQNEAQLEKSRLLSDRFSAERPKGSFSTLEIQRTEQGDSAMYLCASSFFAGGVNEQFFGPGTRLTVL.

This chain links TRBV29-1 with TRBJ1-1; a weak D match, TRBD1 (5 bases). V was shortened by 7 bases and J by 4 bases, with 13 bases between the two germline ends. The length of the CDR3 is 12 residues. Germline values: CDR1 SQVTM, CDR2 ANQGSEA. This CDR3 reads CSAGYGGTEAFF. In DNA, the CDR3 is TGCAGCGCCGGGTATGGGGGCACTGAAGCTTTCTTT.

The gene calls are TRBV5-8 and TRBJ1-6, with D uncertain. From germline, CDR1 is SGHTS and CDR2 YDEGEE. Trimming removed 7 bases from V and 8 bases from J, with 7 bases in between. The CDR3 is made up of 11 amino acids. CDR3: CASGGDSPLHF. As DNA, the CDR3 is TGTGCCAGCGGCGGAGATTCACCCCTCCACTTT.